One and the same sample provided the 5 T cell receptor beta chains below, sequenced in a study of blood T cell repertoires in COVID-19. The table came from immunoSEQ multiplex PCR; TCRdb's copy has only in-frame clones and leaves some out. The sample contains 100,000 to 150,000 clones, over 60% of which appear only once. The sequencing input was peripheral blood. These receptors originate from a woman between 70 and 85 years old with acute or convalescent COVID-19.

V gene TRBV28 combines with J gene TRBJ2-7; 8 positions agree with TRBD2. Germline CDR1 is MDHEN and CDR2 is SYDVKM. There are 14 residues in the CDR3. V dropped 7 bases and J dropped 3; count of bases not matched to a gene: 8. DNA of the CDR3: TGTGCCAGCAAGACGGGGGGGGCTATCTACGAGCAGTACTTC. Translating it yields CASKTGGAIYEQYF.

This chain connects TRBV29-1 to TRBJ1-1; 12 bases map to TRBD1. Germline V gives CDR1 SQVTM, CDR2 ANQGSEA. The J segment lost 3 bases and the V segment lost 5 bases, leaving 7 bases of the junction unmatched. The CDR3 runs 15 residues. CDR3 in amino acids: CSVSGTGGSYTEAFF. CDR3 nucleotides: TGCAGCGTTTCCGGGACAGGGGGCTCGTACACTGAAGCTTTCTTT. The variable domain in full, completed from reference TRBV29-1 and TRBJ1-1, reads SAVISQKPSRDICQRGTSLTIQCQVDSQVTMMFWYRQQPGQSLTLIATANQGSEATYESGFVIDKFPISRPNLTFSTLTVSNMSPEDSSIYLCSVSGTGGSYTEAFFGQGTRLTVV.

V and J are TRBV24-1 and TRBJ2-2; 8 bases are shared with TRBD1. The CDR3 spans 17 residues. The junction had 6 bases not matched to a gene; V was cut back by 1 base and J by 3 bases. CDR1 is KGHDR, CDR2 SFDVKD, per germline. The CDR3 is CATSDLRTGSYTGELFF. Written as DNA, the CDR3 is TGTGCCACCAGTGATTTACGGACAGGGTCCTACACCGGGGAGCTGTTTTTT.

The genes are TRBV12-3 or TRBV12-4 and TRBJ1-2; D might be TRBD1 (6 bases). Trimming pared 7 bases from V and 6 bases from J, leaving 15 bases between. The CDR3 loop spans 13 amino acids. CDR3 bases: TGTGCCAGCACCACGACAGGATCCGATGGCTACACCTTC. Translated, it gives CASTTTGSDGYTF.

The rearrangement joins TRBV19 to TRBJ2-1, with TRBD2 identical over 7 bases. This CDR3 contains 16 residues. Germline V gene data show CDR1 as LNHDA and CDR2 as SQIVND (reference sequence). V lost 3 bases, J lost 1 base, and 6 bases stayed unmatched. The CDR3, as DNA: TGTGCCAGTAGTATTGGTCCTAGCGGTTCCTACAATGAGCAGTTCTTC. Translation gives CASSIGPSGSYNEQFF.